These T cell receptor beta chains were read from a single sample in a study of T cells in Graves' hyperthyroidism and ophthalmopathy. Each CDR3 protein gets one entry after TCRdb re-called the multiplex PCR reads with MiXCR. Of approximately 510,000 distinct CDR3 sequences listed, less than 25% are singletons. Sample: blood. These receptors were taken from a man in his late teens or twenties with Graves' hyperthyroidism. Each CDR3 is given with its conserved first and last residue. D genes are given only for firm matches. Clone size, where shown, is once, few, many, or a class for clones that have expanded.

>TRBD2|TRBV9|many|14|TRBJ2-7
CASSRGDISREQYF
TGTGCCAGCAGCCGGGGGGATATCAGCCGAGAGCAGTACTTC
>.|TRBV6-1|many|14|TRBJ1-1
CASSGKTGLGEAFF
TGTGCCAGCAGTGGAAAGACAGGCTTGGGGGAAGCTTTCTTT
>.|TRBV19|many|13|TRBJ1-2
CASSTLGAYGYTF
TGTGCCAGTAGTACCTTGGGGGCTTATGGCTACACCTTC
>.|TRBV20-1|many|12|TRBJ1-1
CSAMIRNTEAFF
TGCAGTGCTATGATAAGGAACACTGAAGCTTTCTTT
>.|TRBV12-5|many|16|TRBJ1-3
CASGLRPQDREYTIYF
TGTGCTAGTGGTTTAAGGCCGCAGGACCGAGAATACACCATATATTTT
>TRBD2|TRBV28|.|16|TRBJ2-5
CASSLSAGGPEETQYF
TGTGCCAGCAGTTTATCCGCGGGGGGCCCCGAAGAGACCCAGTACTTC
>.|TRBV30|many|15|TRBJ1-3
CAWRSWTDSGNTIYF
TGTGCCTGGAGATCCTGGACAGACTCTGGAAACACCATATATTTT
>TRBD1|TRBV6-1|many|15|TRBJ2-5
CASSPITGTEETQYF
TGTGCCAGCAGTCCAATTACCGGGACAGAAGAGACCCAGTACTTC
>TRBD2|TRBV12-3/TRBV12-4|many|15|TRBJ2-7
CASSLQRGVGTEQYF
TGTGCCAGCAGTTTGCAGCGGGGCGTCGGAACCGAGCAGTACTTC
>.|TRBV4-1|few|15|TRBJ2-5
CASSHLQGSQETQYF
TGCGCCAGCAGCCACCTCCAGGGGTCCCAAGAGACCCAGTACTTC
>.|TRBV9|many|14|TRBJ1-2
CASSVEEGAYGYTF
TGTGCCAGCAGCGTAGAGGAAGGTGCCTATGGCTACACCTTC
>TRBD1|TRBV28|many|16|TRBJ2-5
CASTYGRDRGQETQYF
TGTGCCAGCACCTACGGCCGGGACAGGGGCCAAGAGACCCAGTACTTC
>TRBD1|TRBV27|many|15|TRBJ1-2
CASSLSDRDVWGYTF
TGTGCCAGCAGTTTATCGGACAGGGACGTCTGGGGCTACACCTTC
>.|TRBV9|.|14|TRBJ1-2
CASSDNGAHYGYTF
TGTGCCAGCAGCGACAACGGGGCTCACTATGGCTACACCTTC
>.|TRBV6-1|many|14|TRBJ1-1
CASSEGWVGTEAFF
TGTGCCAGCAGTGAAGGGTGGGTCGGCACTGAAGCTTTCTTT
>.|TRBV11-1|many|14|TRBJ2-5
CASSSRQGQETQYF
TGTGCCAGCAGCTCCCGCCAGGGACAAGAGACCCAGTACTTC
>TRBD2|TRBV4-1|.|15|TRBJ2-5
CASSQASGGVETQYF
TGCGCCAGCAGCCAAGCGAGCGGGGGGGTGGAGACCCAGTACTTC
>.|TRBV6-1|many|13|TRBJ1-1
CASRAGIGTEAFF
TGTGCCAGCAGGGCAGGGATCGGGACTGAAGCTTTCTTT
>TRBD1|TRBV6-5|many|15|TRBJ2-2
CASSYGQGLIGELFF
TGTGCCAGCAGTTATGGACAGGGCTTAATCGGGGAGCTGTTTTTT
>TRBD1|TRBV6-1|.|15|TRBJ2-2
CASKPNRGLSGELFF
TGTGCCAGCAAGCCGAACAGGGGGTTGTCCGGGGAGCTGTTTTTT
>.|TRBV27|few|14|TRBJ1-1
CASGLTVLNTEAFF
TGTGCCAGCGGACTGACAGTACTGAACACTGAAGCTTTCTTT
>.|TRBV12-3/TRBV12-4|many|14|TRBJ1-1
CASSLVRLRTEAFF
TGTGCCAGCAGTTTAGTGCGGCTGAGGACTGAAGCTTTCTTT
>TRBD1|TRBV6-1|many|12|TRBJ2-4
CASRDREDIQYF
TGTGCCAGCAGGGACAGGGAGGACATTCAGTACTTC
>.|TRBV20-1|.|13|TRBJ1-1
CSARDTLNTEAFF
TGCAGTGCTAGAGATACACTGAACACTGAAGCTTTCTTT
>.|TRBV27|many|14|TRBJ1-1
CASSLSRGGTEAFF
TGTGCCAGCAGTTTATCGCGAGGGGGCACTGAAGCTTTCTTT
>.|TRBV3-1|many|12|TRBJ2-5
CASSQELGTQYF
TGTGCCAGCAGCCAAGAATTGGGGACCCAGTACTTC
>TRBD2|TRBV7-2|many|15|TRBJ2-7
CASSLSSGASYEQYF
TGTGCCAGCAGCTTATCTAGCGGGGCTTCCTACGAGCAGTACTTC
>TRBD1|TRBV30|.|13|TRBJ1-1
CALTRDRATEAFF
TGTGCCTTGACCCGGGACAGGGCCACTGAAGCTTTCTTT
>.|TRBV20-1|few|15|TRBJ1-5
CSGGQFSSSNQPQHF
TGCAGTGGGGGCCAGTTCAGCAGTAGCAATCAGCCCCAGCATTTT
>.|TRBV7-2|.|15|TRBJ1-1
CASSLVSRADTEAFF
TGTGCCAGCAGCTTAGTAAGCAGGGCGGACACTGAAGCTTTCTTT
>.|TRBV5-1|many|12|TRBJ1-2
CASSLEEGGYTF
TGCGCCAGCAGCTTGGAAGAAGGCGGCTACACCTTC
>TRBD1|TRBV12-3/TRBV12-4|.|16|TRBJ1-5
CASNPGTGYSNQPQHF
TGTGCCAGCAACCCCGGGACAGGGTATAGCAATCAGCCCCAGCATTTT
>TRBD1|TRBV2|.|13|TRBJ2-4
CASSGDRRDIKYF
TGTGCCAGCAGTGGGGACAGACGGGACATTAAGTACTTC
>TRBD1|TRBV5-1|many|15|TRBJ1-1
CASSLTRTGGTEAFF
TGCGCCAGCAGCTTGACCCGGACAGGGGGAACTGAAGCTTTCTTT
>.|TRBV6-5|many|15|TRBJ2-2
CASSYRDEGAGELFF
TGTGCCAGCAGTTACCGGGACGAAGGGGCCGGGGAGCTGTTTTTT
>TRBD2|TRBV19|.|18|TRBJ2-6
CASSSRTSGGTGANVLTF
TGTGCCAGTAGCTCTCGGACTAGCGGGGGGACTGGGGCCAACGTCCTGACTTTC
>.|TRBV7-8|many|14|TRBJ2-7
CASSPDRISYEQYF
TGTGCCAGCAGCCCCGACCGAATCTCCTACGAGCAGTACTTC
>.|TRBV18|few|16|TRBJ2-5
CASSPPLTGVQETQYF
TGTGCCAGCTCACCACCGCTGACAGGCGTCCAAGAGACCCAGTACTTC
>.|TRBV30|few|15|TRBJ1-1
CAQWKRGGGPTEAFF
TGTGCCCAGTGGAAGAGAGGAGGGGGGCCCACTGAAGCTTTCTTT
>TRBD1|TRBV20-1|many|13|TRBJ2-7
CSAWRQGSYEQYF
TGCAGTGCCTGGCGACAGGGTTCCTACGAGCAGTACTTC
>TRBD1|TRBV27|many|16|TRBJ1-6
CASRHRDRGPNSPLHF
TGTGCCAGCAGGCATCGGGACAGGGGGCCTAATTCACCCCTCCACTTT
>.|TRBV6-1|many|12|TRBJ1-2
CASSPTLYGYTF
TGTGCCAGCAGTCCGACCTTATACGGCTACACCTTC
>.|TRBV7-3|many|13|TRBJ2-7
CASSFVTGSEQYF
TGTGCCAGCAGCTTTGTGACCGGCTCTGAGCAGTACTTC
>.|TRBV2|.|15|TRBJ2-7
CASSEELFLIGEQYF
TGTGCCAGCAGTGAAGAATTATTCCTGATAGGCGAGCAGTACTTC
>.|TRBV7-6|many|15|TRBJ2-2
CASSLAGASTGELFF
TGTGCCAGCAGCTTAGCCGGGGCGAGCACCGGGGAGCTGTTTTTT
>.|TRBV11-3|many|15|TRBJ2-7
CASSSMDKDIYEQYF
TGTGCCAGCAGCTCAATGGACAAGGATATCTACGAGCAGTACTTC